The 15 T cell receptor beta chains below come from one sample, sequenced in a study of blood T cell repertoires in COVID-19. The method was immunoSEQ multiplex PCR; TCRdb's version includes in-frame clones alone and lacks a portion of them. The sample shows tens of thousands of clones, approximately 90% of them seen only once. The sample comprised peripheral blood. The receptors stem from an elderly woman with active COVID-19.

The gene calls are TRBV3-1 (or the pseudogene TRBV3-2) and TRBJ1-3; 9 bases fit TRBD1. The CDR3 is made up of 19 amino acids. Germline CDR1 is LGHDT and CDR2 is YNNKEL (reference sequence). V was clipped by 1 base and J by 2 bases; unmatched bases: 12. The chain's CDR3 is CASSQVIQGAIRTGNTIYF. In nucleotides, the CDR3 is TGTGCCAGCAGCCAAGTTATACAGGGGGCGATCAGGACTGGAAACACCATATATTTT.

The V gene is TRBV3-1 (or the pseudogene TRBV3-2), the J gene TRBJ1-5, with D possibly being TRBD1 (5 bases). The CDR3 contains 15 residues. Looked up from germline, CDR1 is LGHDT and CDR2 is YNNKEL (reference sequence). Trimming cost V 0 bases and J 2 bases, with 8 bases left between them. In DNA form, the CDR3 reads TGTGCCAGCAGCCAAGATAGGGGTCGCAATCAGCCCCAGCATTTT. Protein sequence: CASSQDRGRNQPQHF.

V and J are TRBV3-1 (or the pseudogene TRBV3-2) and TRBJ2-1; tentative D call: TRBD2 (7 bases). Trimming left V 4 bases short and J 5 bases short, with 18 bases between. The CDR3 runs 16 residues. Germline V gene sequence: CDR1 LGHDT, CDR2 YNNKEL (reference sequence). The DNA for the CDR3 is TGTGCCAGCAGCCCACTTTCCGGGGGGCATCACAATGAGCAGTTCTTC. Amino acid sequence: CASSPLSGGHHNEQFF.

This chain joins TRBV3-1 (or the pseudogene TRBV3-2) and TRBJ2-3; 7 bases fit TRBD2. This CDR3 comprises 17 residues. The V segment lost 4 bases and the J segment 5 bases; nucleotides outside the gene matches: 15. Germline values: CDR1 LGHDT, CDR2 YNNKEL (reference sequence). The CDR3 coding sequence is TGTGCCAGCAGCCCCCCAAAAAAAGCGGGGTGGGAAGATACGCAGTATTTT. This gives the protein CASSPPKKAGWEDTQYF.

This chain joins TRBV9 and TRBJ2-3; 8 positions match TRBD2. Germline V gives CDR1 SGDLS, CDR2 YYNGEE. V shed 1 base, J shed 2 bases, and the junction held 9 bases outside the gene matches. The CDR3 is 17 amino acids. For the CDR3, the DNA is TGTGCCAGCAGCGTATCCCCCGGGGGGGCCCCCACAGATACGCAGTATTTT. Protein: CASSVSPGGAPTDTQYF. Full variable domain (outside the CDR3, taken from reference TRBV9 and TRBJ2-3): DSGVTQTPKHLITATGQRVTLRCSPRSGDLSVYWYQQSLDQGLQFLIQYYNGEERAKGNILERFSAQQFPDLHSELNLSSLELGDSALYFCASSVSPGGAPTDTQYFGPGTRLTVL.

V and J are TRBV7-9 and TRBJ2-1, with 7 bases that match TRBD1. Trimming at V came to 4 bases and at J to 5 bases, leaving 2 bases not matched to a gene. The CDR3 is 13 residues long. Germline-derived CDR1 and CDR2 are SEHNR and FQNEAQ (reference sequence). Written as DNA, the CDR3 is TGTGCCAGCAGCTCGGGACAGAACAATGAGCAGTTCTTC. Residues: CASSSGQNNEQFF. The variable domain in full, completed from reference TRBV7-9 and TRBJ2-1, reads DTGVSQNPRHKITKRGQNVTFRCDPISEHNRLYWYRQTLGQGPEFLTYFQNEAQLEKSRLLSDRFSAERPKGSFSTLEIQRTEQGDSAMYLCASSSGQNNEQFFGPGTRLTVL.

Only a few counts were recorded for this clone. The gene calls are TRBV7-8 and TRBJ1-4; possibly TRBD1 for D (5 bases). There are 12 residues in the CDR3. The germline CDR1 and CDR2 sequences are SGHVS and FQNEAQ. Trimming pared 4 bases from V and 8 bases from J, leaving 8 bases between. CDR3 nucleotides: TGTGCCAGCAGCTCACAGGAGGAAAAACTGTTTTTT. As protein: CASSSQEEKLFF.

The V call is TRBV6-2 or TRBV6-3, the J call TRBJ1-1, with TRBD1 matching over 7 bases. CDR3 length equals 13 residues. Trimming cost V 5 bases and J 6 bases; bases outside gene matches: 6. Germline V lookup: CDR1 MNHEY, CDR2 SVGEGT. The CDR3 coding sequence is TGTGCCAGCAGTCGACCCGGGACAGCTGAAGCTTTCTTT. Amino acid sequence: CASSRPGTAEAFF.

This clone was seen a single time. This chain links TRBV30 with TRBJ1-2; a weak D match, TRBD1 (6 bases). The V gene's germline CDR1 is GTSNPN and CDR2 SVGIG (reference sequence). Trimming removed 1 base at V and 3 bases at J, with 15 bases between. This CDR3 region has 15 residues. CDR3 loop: CAWSEGEGMDYGYTF. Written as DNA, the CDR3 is TGTGCCTGGAGTGAGGGGGAGGGGATGGACTATGGCTACACCTTC.

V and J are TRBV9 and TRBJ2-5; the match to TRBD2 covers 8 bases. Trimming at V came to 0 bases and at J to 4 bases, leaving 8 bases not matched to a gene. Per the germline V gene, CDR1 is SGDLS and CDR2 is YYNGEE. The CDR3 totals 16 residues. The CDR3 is CASSVGVSGALETQYF. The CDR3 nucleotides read TGTGCCAGCAGCGTAGGTGTTAGCGGGGCATTAGAGACCCAGTACTTC.

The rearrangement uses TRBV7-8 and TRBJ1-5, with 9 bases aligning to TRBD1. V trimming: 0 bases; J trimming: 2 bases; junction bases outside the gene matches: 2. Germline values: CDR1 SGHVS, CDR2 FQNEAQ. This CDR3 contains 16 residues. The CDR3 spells CASSLAGQGGNQPQHF. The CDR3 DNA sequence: TGTGCCAGCAGCTTAGCGGGACAGGGAGGCAATCAGCCCCAGCATTTT.

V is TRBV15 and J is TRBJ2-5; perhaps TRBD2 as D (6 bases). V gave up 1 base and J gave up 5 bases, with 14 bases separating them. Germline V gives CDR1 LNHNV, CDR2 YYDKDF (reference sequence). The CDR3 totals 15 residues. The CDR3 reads CATSRALQGGETQYF. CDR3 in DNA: TGTGCCACCAGCAGAGCCCTCCAAGGAGGGGAGACCCAGTACTTC. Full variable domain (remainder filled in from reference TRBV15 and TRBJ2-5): DAMVIQNPRYQVTQFGKPVTLSCSQTLNHNVMYWYQQKSSQAPKLLFHYYDKDFNNEADTPDNFQSRRPNTSFCFLDIRSPGLGDTAMYLCATSRALQGGETQYFGPGTRLLVL.

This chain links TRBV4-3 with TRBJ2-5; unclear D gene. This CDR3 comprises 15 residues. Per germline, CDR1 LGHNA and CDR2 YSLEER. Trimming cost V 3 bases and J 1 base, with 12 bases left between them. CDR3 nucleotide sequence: TGCGCCAGCAGCCAGGAAGGAGCAGTCCAAGAGACCCAGTACTTC. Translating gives CASSQEGAVQETQYF.

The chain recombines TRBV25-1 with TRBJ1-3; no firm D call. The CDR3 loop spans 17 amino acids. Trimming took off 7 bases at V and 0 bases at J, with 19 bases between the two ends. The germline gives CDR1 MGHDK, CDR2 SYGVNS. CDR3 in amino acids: CASTPPVGRDSGNTIYF. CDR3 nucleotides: TGTGCCAGCACTCCTCCGGTTGGACGGGACTCTGGAAACACCATATATTTT.

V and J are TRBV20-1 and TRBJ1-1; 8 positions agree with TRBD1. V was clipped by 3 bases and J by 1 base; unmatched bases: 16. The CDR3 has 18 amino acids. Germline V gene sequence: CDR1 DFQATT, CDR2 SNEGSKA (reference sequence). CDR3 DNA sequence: TGCAGTGCTAGTAAGTATCGGACAGGGCAGTATTCGAACACTGAAGCTTTCTTT. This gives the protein CSASKYRTGQYSNTEAFF.